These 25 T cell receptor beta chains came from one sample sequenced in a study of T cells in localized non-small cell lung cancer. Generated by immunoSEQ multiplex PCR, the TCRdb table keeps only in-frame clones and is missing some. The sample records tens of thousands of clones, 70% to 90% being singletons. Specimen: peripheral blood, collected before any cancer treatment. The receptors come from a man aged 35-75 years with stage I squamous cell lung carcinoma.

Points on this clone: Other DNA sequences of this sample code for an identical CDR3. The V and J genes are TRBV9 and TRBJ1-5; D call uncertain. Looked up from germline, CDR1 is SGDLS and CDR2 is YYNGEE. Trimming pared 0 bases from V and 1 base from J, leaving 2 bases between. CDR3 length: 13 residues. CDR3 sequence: CASSVGSNQPQHF. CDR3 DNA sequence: TGTGCCAGCAGCGTAGGGAGCAATCAGCCCCAGCATTTT.

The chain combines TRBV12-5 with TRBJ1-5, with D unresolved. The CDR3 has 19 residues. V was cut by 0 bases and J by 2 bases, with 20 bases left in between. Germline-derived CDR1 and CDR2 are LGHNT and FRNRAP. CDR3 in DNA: TGTGCTAGTGGTTTGGTACTCGGGGTTTCGGCCTCGGGCAATCAGCCCCAGCATTTT. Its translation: CASGLVLGVSASGNQPQHF.

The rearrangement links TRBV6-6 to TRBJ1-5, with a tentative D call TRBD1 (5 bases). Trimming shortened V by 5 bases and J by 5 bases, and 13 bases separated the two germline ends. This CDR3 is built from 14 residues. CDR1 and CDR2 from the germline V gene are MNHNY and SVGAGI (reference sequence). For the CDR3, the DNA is TGTGCCAGCAGTACTCAGGGTTTTGATCAGCCCCAGCATTTT. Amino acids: CASSTQGFDQPQHF.

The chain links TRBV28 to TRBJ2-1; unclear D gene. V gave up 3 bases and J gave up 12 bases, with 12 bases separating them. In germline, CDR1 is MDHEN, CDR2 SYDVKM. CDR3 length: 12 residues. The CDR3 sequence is CASSFSRMPQFF. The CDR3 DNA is TGTGCCAGCAGTTTCTCCCGGATGCCGCAGTTCTTC.

CDR3 in amino acids: CASSYNTDTQYF. CDR3 DNA sequence: TGTGCCAGCAGTTACAACACAGATACGCAGTATTTT. This chain joins TRBV6-6 and TRBJ2-3; no clear D gene. The CDR3 sequence is 12 residues long. Per the germline V gene, CDR1 is MNHNY and CDR2 is SVGAGI (reference sequence). V lost 2 bases to trimming and J lost 2 bases, with 2 bases between them.

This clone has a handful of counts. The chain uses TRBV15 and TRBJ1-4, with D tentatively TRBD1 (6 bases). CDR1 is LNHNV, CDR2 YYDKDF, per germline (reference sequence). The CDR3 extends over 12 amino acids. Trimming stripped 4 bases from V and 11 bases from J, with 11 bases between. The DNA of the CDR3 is TGTGCCACCAGCACGGGGGCGACTAAACTGTTTTTT. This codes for CATSTGATKLFF.

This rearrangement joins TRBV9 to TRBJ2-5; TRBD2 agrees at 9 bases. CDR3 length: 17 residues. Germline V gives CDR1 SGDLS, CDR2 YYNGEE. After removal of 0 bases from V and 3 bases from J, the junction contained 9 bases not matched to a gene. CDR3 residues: CASSVGSASSGKETQYF. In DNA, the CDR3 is TGTGCCAGCAGCGTAGGGTCCGCCTCTAGCGGGAAAGAGACCCAGTACTTC.

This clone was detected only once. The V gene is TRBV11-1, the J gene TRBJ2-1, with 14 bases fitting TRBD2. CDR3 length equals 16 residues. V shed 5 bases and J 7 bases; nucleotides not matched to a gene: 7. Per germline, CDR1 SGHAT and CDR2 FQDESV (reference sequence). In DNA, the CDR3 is TGTGCCAGCAGCACTTGGACTAGCGGGAGGAGGAATGAGCAGTTCTTC. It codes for CASSTWTSGRRNEQFF.

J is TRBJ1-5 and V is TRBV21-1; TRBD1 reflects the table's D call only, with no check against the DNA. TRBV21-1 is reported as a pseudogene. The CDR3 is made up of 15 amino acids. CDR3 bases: TGTGCCAGCAGCGACCGGACACCTAGCAATCAGCCCCAGCATTTT. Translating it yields CASSDRTPSNQPQHF.

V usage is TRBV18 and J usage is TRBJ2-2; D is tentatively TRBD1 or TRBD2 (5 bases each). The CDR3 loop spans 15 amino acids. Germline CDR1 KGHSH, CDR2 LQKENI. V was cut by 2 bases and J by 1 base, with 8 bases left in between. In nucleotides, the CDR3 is TGTGCCAGCTCACCAGGGACCCAGAACACCGGGGAGCTGTTTTTT. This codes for CASSPGTQNTGELFF.

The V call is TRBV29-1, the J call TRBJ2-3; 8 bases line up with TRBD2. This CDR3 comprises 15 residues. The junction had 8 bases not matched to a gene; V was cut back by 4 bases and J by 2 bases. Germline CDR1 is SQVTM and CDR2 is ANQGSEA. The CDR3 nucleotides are TGCAGCGTTGTTCCCAGCGGGAGCATCACAGATACGCAGTATTTT. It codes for CSVVPSGSITDTQYF.

The CDR3 DNA sequence: TGTGCCAGCAGGCCAGGGGGCGGGGGAACAGATACGCAGTATTTT. Protein sequence: CASRPGGGGTDTQYF. This chain links TRBV7-3 with TRBJ2-3; possibly TRBD1 for D (8 bases). Trimming left V 6 bases short and J 3 bases short, with 16 bases between. CDR1 and CDR2 from the germline V gene are SGHTA and FQGTGA. The CDR3 length is 15 residues.

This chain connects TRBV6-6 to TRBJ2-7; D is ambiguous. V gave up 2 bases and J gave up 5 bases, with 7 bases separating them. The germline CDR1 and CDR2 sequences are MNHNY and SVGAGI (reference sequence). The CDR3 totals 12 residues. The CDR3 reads CASSYPLNEQYF. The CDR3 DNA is TGTGCCAGCAGTTACCCCCTCAACGAGCAGTACTTC.

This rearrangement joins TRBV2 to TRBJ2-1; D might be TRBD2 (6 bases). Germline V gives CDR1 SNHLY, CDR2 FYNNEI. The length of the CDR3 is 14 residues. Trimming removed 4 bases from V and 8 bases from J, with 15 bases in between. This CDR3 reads CASSVETSSHEQFF. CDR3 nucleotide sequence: TGTGCCAGCAGTGTGGAGACTAGTAGCCATGAGCAGTTCTTC. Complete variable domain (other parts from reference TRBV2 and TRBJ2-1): EPEVTQTPSHQVTQMGQEVILRCVPISNHLYFYWYRQILGQKVEFLVSFYNNEISEKSEIFDDQFSVERPDGSNFTLKIRSTKLEDSAMYFCASSVETSSHEQFFGPGTRLTVL.

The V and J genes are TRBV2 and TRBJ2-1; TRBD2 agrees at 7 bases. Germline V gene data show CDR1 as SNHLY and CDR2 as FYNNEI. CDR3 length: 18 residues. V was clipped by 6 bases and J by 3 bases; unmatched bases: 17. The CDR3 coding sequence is TGTGCCAGCAGGTCTCCGGTAAAGGCGGGAGTTGGCTACAATGAGCAGTTCTTC. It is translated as CASRSPVKAGVGYNEQFF.

The CDR3 DNA reads TGTGCCTGGAAGTCGGCAGTTGATTCACCCCTCCACTTT. Residues: CAWKSAVDSPLHF. V usage is TRBV30 and J usage is TRBJ1-6; D unresolved. The CDR3 covers 13 residues. Germline CDR1 GTSNPN, CDR2 SVGIG (reference sequence). The ends were cut back, 4 bases at V and 8 bases at J, with 12 bases in the middle.

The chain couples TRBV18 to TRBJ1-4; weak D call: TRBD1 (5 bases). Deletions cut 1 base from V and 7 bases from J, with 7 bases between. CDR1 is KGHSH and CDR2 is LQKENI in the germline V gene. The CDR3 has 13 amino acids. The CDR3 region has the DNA TGTGCCAGCTCACCACTCGACAGTGAAAAACTGTTTTTT. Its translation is CASSPLDSEKLFF. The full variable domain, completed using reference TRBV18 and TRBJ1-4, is NAGVMQNPRHLVRRRGQEARLRCSPMKGHSHVYWYRQLPEEGLKFMVYLQKENIIDESGMPKERFSAEFPKEGPSILRIQQVVRGDSAAYFCASSPLDSEKLFFGSGTQLSVL.

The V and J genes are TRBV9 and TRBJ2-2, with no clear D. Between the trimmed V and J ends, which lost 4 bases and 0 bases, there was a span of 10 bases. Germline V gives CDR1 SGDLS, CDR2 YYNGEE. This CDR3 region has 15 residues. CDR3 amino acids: CASSQSTANTGELFF. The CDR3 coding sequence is TGTGCCAGCAGCCAATCAACAGCGAACACCGGGGAGCTGTTTTTT.

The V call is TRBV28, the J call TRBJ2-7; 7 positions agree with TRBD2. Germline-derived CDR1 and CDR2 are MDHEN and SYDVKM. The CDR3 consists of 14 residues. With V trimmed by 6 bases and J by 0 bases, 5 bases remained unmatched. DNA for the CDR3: TGTGCCAGCAGCCCCGGGGGGAGCTCCTACGAGCAGTACTTC. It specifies CASSPGGSSYEQYF.

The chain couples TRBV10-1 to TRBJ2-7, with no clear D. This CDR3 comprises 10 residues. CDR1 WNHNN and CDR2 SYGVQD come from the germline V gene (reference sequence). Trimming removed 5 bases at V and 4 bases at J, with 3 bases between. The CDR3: CASSWYEQYF. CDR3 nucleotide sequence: TGCGCCAGCAGTTGGTACGAGCAGTACTTC.

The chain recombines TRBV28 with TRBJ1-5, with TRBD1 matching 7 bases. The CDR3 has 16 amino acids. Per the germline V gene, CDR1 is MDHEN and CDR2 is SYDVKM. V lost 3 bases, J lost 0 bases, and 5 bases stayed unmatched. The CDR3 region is CASSFFRGGSNQPQHF. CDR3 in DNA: TGTGCCAGCAGTTTCTTCAGGGGGGGTAGCAATCAGCCCCAGCATTTT.

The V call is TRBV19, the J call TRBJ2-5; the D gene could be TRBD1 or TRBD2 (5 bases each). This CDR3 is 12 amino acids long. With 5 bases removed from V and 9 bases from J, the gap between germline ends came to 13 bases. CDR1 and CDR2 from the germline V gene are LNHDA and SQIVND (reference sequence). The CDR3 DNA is TGTGCCAGTAGTCGGGGAGAGGGGCCCCAGTACTTC. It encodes CASSRGEGPQYF.

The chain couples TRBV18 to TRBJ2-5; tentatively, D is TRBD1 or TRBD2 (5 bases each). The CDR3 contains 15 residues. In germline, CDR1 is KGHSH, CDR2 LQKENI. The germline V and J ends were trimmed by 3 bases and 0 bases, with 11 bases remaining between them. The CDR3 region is CASSPRVGDQETQYF. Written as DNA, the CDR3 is TGTGCCAGCTCACCCAGGGTGGGGGACCAAGAGACCCAGTACTTC.

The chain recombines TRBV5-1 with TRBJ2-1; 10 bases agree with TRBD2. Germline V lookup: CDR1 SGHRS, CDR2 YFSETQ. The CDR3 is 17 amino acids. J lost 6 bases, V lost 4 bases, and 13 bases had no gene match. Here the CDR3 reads CASSPWKAGGSSNEQFF. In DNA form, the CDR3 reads TGCGCCAGCAGCCCCTGGAAAGCGGGAGGGTCTAGCAATGAGCAGTTCTTC.

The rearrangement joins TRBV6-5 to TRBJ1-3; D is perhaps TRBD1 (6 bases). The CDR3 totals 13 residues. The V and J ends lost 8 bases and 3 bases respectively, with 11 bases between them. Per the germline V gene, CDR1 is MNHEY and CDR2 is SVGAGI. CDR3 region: CASRTVFGNTIYF. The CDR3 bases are TGTGCCAGCCGGACAGTTTTTGGAAACACCATATATTTT.